This record concerns one TCR beta chain sequence. These data come from a study of blood T cell repertoires in COVID-19. Looking at the study overall: Material from acute and convalescent COVID-19 was sourced from the United States, Italy and Spain.

Original data processing: For nucleated cells, counts were estimated from reference gene primer amplification. Sequencing used immunoSEQ multiplex PCR; TCRdb keeps in-frame clones, though not all of them. The DNA was the basis for D and trimming; V, J and clone size are from that table. The table records around 250,000 clones, about 87% of them present only once. The cohort comprised adults aged 18 to 89 years residing in approximately 25 US areas. Trimming left V 2 bases short and J 7 bases short, with 11 bases between. Germline V gene data show CDR1 as MNHEY and CDR2 as SVGAGI. This CDR3 region has 13 residues.

Sequencing used PBMCs or T cells enriched from blood (not recorded which). The chain joins TRBV6-5 to TRBJ1-2; D ambiguous. The clonotype comes from a woman between 40 and 55 years old with acute COVID-19. The CDR3 is CASSYEGSSGYTF. The CDR3 region has the DNA TGTGCCAGCAGTTACGAGGGTTCGAGTGGCTACACCTTC.